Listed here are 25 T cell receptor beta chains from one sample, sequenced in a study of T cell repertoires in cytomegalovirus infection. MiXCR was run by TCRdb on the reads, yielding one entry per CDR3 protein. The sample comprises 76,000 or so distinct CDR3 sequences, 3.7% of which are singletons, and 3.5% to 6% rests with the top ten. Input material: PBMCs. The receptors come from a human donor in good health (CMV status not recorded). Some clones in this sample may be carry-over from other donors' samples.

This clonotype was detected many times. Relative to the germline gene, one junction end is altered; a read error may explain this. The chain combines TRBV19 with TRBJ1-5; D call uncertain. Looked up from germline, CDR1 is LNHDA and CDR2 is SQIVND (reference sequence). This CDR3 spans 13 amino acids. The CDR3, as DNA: TGTGCCAGTAGTATGGTGGGAAGAGGGTTGATGCGTTTT. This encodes CASSMVGRGLMRF.

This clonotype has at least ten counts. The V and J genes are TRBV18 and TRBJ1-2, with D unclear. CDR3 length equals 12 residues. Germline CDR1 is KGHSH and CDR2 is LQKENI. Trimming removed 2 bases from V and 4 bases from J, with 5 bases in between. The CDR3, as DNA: TGTGCCAGCTCACCAGACACCTATGGCTACACCTTC. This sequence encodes CASSPDTYGYTF. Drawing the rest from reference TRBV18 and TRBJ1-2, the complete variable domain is NAGVMQNPRHLVRRRGQEARLRCSPMKGHSHVYWYRQLPEEGLKFMVYLQKENIIDESGMPKERFSAEFPKEGPSILRIQQVVRGDSAAYFCASSPDTYGYTFGSGTRLTVV.

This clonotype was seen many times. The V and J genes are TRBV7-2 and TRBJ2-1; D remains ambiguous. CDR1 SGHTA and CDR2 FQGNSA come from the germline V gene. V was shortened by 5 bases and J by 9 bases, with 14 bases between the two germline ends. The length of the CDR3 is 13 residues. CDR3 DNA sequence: TGTGCCAGCAGCCCCAGGATGTGGAGTGAGCAGTTCTTC. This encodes CASSPRMWSEQFF.

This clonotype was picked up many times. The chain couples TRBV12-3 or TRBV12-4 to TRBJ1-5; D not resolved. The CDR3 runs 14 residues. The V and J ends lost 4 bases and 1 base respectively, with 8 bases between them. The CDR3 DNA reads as TGTGCCAGCAGTTATAGGGTAAGCAATCAGCCCCAGCATTTT. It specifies CASSYRVSNQPQHF.

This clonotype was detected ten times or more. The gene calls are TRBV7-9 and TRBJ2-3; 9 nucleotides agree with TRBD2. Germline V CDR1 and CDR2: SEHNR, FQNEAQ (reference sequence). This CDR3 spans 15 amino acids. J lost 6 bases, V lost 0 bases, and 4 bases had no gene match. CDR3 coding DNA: TGTGCCAGCAGCTTAGCTAGCGGGGGTGACGATACGCAGTATTTT. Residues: CASSLASGGDDTQYF. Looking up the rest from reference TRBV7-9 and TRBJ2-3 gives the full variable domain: DTGVSQNPRHKITKRGQNVTFRCDPISEHNRLYWYRQTLGQGPEFLTYFQNEAQLEKSRLLSDRFSAERPKGSFSTLEIQRTEQGDSAMYLCASSLASGGDDTQYFGPGTRLTVL.

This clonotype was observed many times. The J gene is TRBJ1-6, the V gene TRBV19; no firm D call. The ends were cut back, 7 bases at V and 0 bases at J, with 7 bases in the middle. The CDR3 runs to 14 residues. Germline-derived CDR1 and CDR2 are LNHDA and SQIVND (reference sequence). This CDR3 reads CASKDDSYNSPLHF. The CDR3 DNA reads TGTGCCAGTAAGGATGACTCCTATAATTCACCCCTCCACTTT. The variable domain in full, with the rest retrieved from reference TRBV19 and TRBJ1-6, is DGGITQSPKYLFRKEGQNVTLSCEQNLNHDAMYWYRQDPGQGLRLIYYSQIVNDFQKGDIAEGYSVSREKKESFPLTVTSAQKNPTAFYLCASKDDSYNSPLHFGNGTRLTVT.

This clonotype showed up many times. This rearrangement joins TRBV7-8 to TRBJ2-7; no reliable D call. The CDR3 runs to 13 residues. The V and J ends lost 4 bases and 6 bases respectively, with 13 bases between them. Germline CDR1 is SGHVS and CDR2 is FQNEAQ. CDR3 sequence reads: CASSSEGYTEQYF. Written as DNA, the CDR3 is TGTGCCAGCAGCTCCGAAGGTTACACCGAGCAGTACTTC.

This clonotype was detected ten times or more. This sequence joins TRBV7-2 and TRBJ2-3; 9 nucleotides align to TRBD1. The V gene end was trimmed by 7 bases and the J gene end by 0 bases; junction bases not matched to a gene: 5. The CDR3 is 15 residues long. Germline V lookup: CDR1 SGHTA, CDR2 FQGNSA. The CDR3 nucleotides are TGTGCCAGCACCACAGGGGGCACTAGCACAGATACGCAGTATTTT. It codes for CASTTGGTSTDTQYF.

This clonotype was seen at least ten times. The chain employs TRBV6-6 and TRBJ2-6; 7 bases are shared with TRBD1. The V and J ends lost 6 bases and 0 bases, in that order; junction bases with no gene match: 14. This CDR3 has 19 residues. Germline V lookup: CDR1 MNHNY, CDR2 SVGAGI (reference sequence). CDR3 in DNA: TGTGCCAGCAGCCCCCTGGGTGGACAGGCGATCTCTGGGGCCAACGTCCTGACTTTC. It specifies CASSPLGGQAISGANVLTF.

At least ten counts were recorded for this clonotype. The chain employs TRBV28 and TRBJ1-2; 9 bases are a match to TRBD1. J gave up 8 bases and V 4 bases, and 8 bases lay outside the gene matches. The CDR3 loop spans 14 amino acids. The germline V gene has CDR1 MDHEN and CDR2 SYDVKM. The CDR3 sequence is CASSWGQGEEGYTF. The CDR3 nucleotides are TGTGCCAGCAGTTGGGGACAGGGCGAAGAGGGCTACACCTTC.

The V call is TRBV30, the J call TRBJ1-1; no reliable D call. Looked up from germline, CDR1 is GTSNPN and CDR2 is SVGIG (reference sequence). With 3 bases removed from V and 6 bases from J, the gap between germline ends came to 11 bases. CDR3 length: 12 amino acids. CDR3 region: CAWRGMDAEAFF. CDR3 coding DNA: TGTGCCTGGAGAGGAATGGACGCTGAAGCTTTCTTT.

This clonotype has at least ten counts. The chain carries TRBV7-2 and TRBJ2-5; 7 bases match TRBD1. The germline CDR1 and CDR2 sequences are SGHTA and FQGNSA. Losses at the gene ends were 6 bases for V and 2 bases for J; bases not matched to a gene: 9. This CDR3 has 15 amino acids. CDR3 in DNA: TGTGCCAGCAGAGTATCCCGGGGACAGCAAGAGACCCAGTACTTC. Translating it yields CASRVSRGQQETQYF.

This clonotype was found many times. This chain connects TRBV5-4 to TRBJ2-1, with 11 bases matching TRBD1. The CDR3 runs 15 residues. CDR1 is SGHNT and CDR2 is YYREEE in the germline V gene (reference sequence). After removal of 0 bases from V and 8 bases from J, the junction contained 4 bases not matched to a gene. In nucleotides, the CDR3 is TGTGCCAGCAGCTTGGGGACAGGGGGCGTGGATGAGCAGTTCTTC. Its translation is CASSLGTGGVDEQFF.

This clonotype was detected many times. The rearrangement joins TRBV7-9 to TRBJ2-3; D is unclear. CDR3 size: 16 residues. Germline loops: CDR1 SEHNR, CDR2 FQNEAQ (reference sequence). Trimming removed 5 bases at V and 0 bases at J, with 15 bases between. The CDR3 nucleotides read TGTGCCAGCAGCCCTCCCTGGCAGTCGAGCACAGATACGCAGTATTTT. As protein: CASSPPWQSSTDTQYF.

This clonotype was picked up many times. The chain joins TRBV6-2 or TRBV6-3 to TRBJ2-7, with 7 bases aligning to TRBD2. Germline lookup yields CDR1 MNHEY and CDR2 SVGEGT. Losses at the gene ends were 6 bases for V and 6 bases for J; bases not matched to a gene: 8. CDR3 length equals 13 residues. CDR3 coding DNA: TGTGCCAGCAGCACGCCCTGGGGGGGCGAGCAGTACTTC. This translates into CASSTPWGGEQYF.

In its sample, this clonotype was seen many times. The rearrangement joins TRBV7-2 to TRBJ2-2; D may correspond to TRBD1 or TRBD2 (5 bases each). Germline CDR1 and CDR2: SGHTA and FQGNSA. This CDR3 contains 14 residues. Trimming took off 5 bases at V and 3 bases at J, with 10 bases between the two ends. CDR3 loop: CASSLGRDTGELFF. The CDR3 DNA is TGTGCCAGCAGCCTGGGACGGGACACCGGGGAGCTGTTTTTT.

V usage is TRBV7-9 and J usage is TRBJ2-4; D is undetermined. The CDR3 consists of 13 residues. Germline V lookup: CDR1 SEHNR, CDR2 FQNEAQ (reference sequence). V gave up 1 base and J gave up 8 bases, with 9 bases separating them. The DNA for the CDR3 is TGTGCCAGCAGCTTAGACAGTCAGGACATTCAGTACTTC. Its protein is CASSLDSQDIQYF.

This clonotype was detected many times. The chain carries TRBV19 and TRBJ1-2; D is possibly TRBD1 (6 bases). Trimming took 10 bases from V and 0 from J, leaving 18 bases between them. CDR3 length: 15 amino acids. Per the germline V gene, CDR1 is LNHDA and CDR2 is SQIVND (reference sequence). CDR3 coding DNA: TGTGCCAACCGGGACATAGGAAAAGCTAACTATGGCTACACCTTC. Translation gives CANRDIGKANYGYTF.

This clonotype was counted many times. The CDR3 loop reads CASNTQGKDYEQYF. In nucleotides, the CDR3 is TGTGCCAGCAACACGCAGGGTAAGGACTACGAGCAGTACTTC. This chain connects TRBV28 to TRBJ2-7; maybe TRBD1 (5 bases). V was clipped by 7 bases and J by 3 bases, with 16 bases between them. The CDR3 has 14 amino acids. Looked up from germline, CDR1 is MDHEN and CDR2 is SYDVKM.

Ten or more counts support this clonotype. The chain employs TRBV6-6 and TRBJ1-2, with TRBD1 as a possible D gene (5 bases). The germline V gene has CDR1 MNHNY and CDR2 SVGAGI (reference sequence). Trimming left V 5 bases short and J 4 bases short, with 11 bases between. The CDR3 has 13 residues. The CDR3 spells CASSTDRSYGYTF. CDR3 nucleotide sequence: TGTGCCAGCAGTACCGACAGAAGCTATGGCTACACCTTC.

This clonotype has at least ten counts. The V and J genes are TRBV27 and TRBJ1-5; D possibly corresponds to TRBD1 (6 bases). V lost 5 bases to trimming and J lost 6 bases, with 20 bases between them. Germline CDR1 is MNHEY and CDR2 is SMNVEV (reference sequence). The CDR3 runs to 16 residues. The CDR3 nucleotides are TGTGCCAGCAGTCCATATGGGGACACCAGGGTTCAGCCCCAGCATTTT. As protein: CASSPYGDTRVQPQHF.

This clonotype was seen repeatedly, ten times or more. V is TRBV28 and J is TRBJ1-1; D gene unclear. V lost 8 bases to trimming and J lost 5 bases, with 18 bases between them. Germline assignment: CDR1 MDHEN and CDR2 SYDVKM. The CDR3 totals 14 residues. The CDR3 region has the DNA TGTGCCAGCCACTCCTCGCTCCTGATAACTGAAGCTTTCTTT. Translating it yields CASHSSLLITEAFF. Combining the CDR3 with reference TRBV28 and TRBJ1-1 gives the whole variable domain DVKVTQSSRYLVKRTGEKVFLECVQDMDHENMFWYRQDPGLGLRLIYFSYDVKMKEKGDIPEGYSVSREKKERFSLILESASTNQTSMYLCASHSSLLITEAFFGQGTRLTVV.

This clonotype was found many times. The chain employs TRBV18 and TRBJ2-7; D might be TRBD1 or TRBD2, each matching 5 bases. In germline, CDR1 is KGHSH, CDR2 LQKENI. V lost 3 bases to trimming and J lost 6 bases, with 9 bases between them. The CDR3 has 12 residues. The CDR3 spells CASSPGGVEQYF. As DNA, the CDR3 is TGTGCCAGCTCACCTGGGGGAGTCGAGCAGTACTTC.

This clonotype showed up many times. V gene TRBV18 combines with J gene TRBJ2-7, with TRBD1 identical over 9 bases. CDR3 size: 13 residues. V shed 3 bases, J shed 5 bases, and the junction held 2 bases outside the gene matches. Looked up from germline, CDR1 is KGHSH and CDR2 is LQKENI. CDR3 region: CASSPGTGNEQYF. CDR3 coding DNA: TGTGCCAGCTCACCGGGGACAGGGAACGAGCAGTACTTC.

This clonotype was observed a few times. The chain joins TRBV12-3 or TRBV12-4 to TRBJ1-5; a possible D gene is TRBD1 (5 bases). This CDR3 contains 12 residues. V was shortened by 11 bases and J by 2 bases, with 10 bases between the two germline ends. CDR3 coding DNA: TGTGCCGTCAGGGTGGGCAATCAGCCCCAGCATTTT. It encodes CAVRVGNQPQHF.